A single sample is the source of the 20 T cell receptor beta chains below, sequenced in a study of cytomegalovirus exposure and HLA in healthy donors. PCR involved 60 Vbeta and 13 Jbeta primers. The method was immunoSEQ multiplex PCR; TCRdb's version includes in-frame clones alone and lacks a portion of them. The repertoire holds some 170,000 clones, with around 81% as singletons. The sequencing sample was made of PBMCs. These receptors all stem from a young woman in good health and CMV-seropositive.

V is TRBV7-8 and J is TRBJ1-5; no clear D gene. V was clipped by 5 bases and J by 2 bases, with 31 bases between them. Germline values: CDR1 SGHVS, CDR2 FQNEAQ. CDR3 length: 21 residues. The CDR3 loop is CASSASPVFGPGSLGNQPQHF. CDR3 DNA: TGTGCCAGCAGCGCTAGCCCTGTGTTTGGGCCGGGATCGTTGGGCAATCAGCCCCAGCATTTT.

CDR3 in amino acids: CASSLVSSPTDTQYF. DNA for the CDR3: TGTGCCAGCAGCTTAGTGTCTAGCCCCACAGATACGCAGTATTTT. V usage is TRBV7-8 and J usage is TRBJ2-3; D perhaps matches TRBD2 (5 bases). In germline, CDR1 is SGHVS, CDR2 FQNEAQ. This CDR3 is 15 amino acids long. Trimming left V 1 base short and J 2 bases short, with 10 bases between. Full variable domain (rest looked up from reference TRBV7-8 and TRBJ2-3): GAGVSQSPRYKVAKRGQDVALRCDPISGHVSLFWYQQALGQGPEFLTYFQNEAQLDKSGLPSDRFFAERPEGSVSTLKIQRTQQEDSAVYLCASSLVSSPTDTQYFGPGTRLTVL.

This clone appeared a single time. The chain uses TRBV19 and TRBJ1-5; D ambiguous. Per the germline V gene, CDR1 is LNHDA and CDR2 is SQIVND (reference sequence). CDR3 length: 14 amino acids. Trimming took 1 base from V and 4 from J, leaving 8 bases between them. In DNA form, the CDR3 reads TGTGCCAGTAGTATAGGTGGTGAGAATCAGCCCCAGCATTTT. Protein sequence: CASSIGGENQPQHF.

This chain uses TRBV11-2 with TRBJ1-4, with a weak D call TRBD1 (6 bases). V was cut by 5 bases and J by 4 bases, with 26 bases left in between. The CDR3 contains 19 residues. CDR1 is SGHAT and CDR2 is FQNNGV in the germline V gene. For the CDR3, the DNA is TGTGCCAGCAGCGAATCCGGGACACTTAATCCCCAGGATAATGAAAAACTGTTTTTT. It is translated as CASSESGTLNPQDNEKLFF.

The rearrangement joins TRBV4-2 to TRBJ2-2; unclear D gene. The CDR3 consists of 14 residues. The ends were cut back, 4 bases at V and 5 bases at J, with 11 bases in the middle. Looked up from germline, CDR1 is LGHNA and CDR2 is YNFKEQ. CDR3 protein: CASSPRPETGELFF. CDR3 in DNA: TGTGCCAGCAGCCCCCGTCCGGAGACCGGGGAGCTGTTTTTT.

The sample holds a few counts of this clone. This chain links TRBV5-1 with TRBJ2-7; the D gene is possibly TRBD1 (6 bases). This CDR3 is 13 amino acids long. CDR1 SGHRS and CDR2 YFSETQ come from the germline V gene. Trimming took off 3 bases at V and 1 base at J, with 8 bases between the two ends. DNA for the CDR3: TGCGCCAGCAGCTATACAGGGTCCTACGAGCAGTACTTC. Its protein is CASSYTGSYEQYF.

In its sample, this clone was seen once. The rearrangement links TRBV18 to TRBJ1-6; D is unresolved. Trimming removed 3 bases from V and 1 base from J, with 4 bases in between. The CDR3 loop spans 14 amino acids. Germline loops: CDR1 KGHSH, CDR2 LQKENI. The CDR3 region is CASSPESYNSPLHF. The CDR3 DNA follows: TGTGCCAGCTCACCCGAGTCCTATAATTCACCCCTCCACTTT.

This clone was recorded a few times. This rearrangement joins TRBV15 to TRBJ2-1, with TRBD2 matching 7 bases. Germline V CDR1 and CDR2: LNHNV, YYDKDF (reference sequence). The CDR3 loop spans 16 amino acids. With 3 bases clipped from V and 6 bases from J, the junction kept 11 bases outside the gene matches. CDR3 sequence reads: CATSSRGTIPTNEQFF. The CDR3 nucleotides read TGTGCCACCAGCAGCCGAGGGACTATCCCGACCAATGAGCAGTTCTTC.

The chain is built from TRBV13 and TRBJ1-5; the D gene is possibly TRBD1 (6 bases). Deletions cut 5 bases from V and 0 bases from J, with 17 bases between. Looked up from germline, CDR1 is PRHDT and CDR2 is FYEKMQ (reference sequence). CDR3 length: 17 amino acids. CDR3 coding DNA: TGTGCCAGCAGCCAGGACAGCGGCTGGAATAGCAATCAGCCCCAGCATTTT. Its translation: CASSQDSGWNSNQPQHF.

This chain links TRBV27 with TRBJ2-6, with 10 bases aligning to TRBD1. Trimming cost V 5 bases and J 3 bases; bases outside gene matches: 4. The CDR3 runs 16 residues. CDR1 and CDR2 (germline): MNHEY, SMNVEV (reference sequence). CDR3 bases: TGTGCCAGCAGTCCAGGGACAGGGGTTGGGGCCAACGTCCTGACTTTC. Its protein product is CASSPGTGVGANVLTF.

V gene TRBV10-1 combines with J gene TRBJ1-2, with 9 bases matching TRBD1. CDR3 length: 18 amino acids. The V gene's germline CDR1 is WNHNN and CDR2 SYGVQD (reference sequence). V was clipped by 5 bases and J by 0 bases; unmatched bases: 13. The CDR3 sequence is CASSQKSRDRDSNYGYTF. In nucleotides, the CDR3 is TGCGCCAGCAGTCAAAAGTCCCGGGACAGGGATTCTAACTATGGCTACACCTTC.

V and J are TRBV5-4 and TRBJ2-2; 8 bases agree with TRBD2. V was pared by 2 bases and J by 8 bases, with 11 bases of the junction left unmatched. Germline V lookup: CDR1 SGHNT, CDR2 YYREEE (reference sequence). This CDR3 region has 16 residues. CDR3 bases: TGTGCCAGCAGCTTTGGTAGCGGGGCGCGAAGAGGGGAGCTGTTTTTT. Amino acid sequence: CASSFGSGARRGELFF.

The rearrangement uses TRBV13 and TRBJ1-4, with D unclear. In germline, CDR1 is PRHDT, CDR2 FYEKMQ (reference sequence). V was shortened by 0 bases and J by 0 bases, with 14 bases between the two germline ends. The CDR3 covers 18 residues. In DNA form, the CDR3 reads TGTGCCAGCAGCTTAGGTCTGGCCCGCCTTGCAACTAATGAAAAACTGTTTTTT. It is translated as CASSLGLARLATNEKLFF.

The chain is built from TRBV4-3 and TRBJ2-2, with 7 bases aligning to TRBD2. After removal of 2 bases from V and 7 bases from J, the junction contained 7 bases not matched to a gene. Per germline, CDR1 LGHNA and CDR2 YSLEER. The CDR3 covers 15 residues. CDR3 protein: CASSQWGGDLGELFF. DNA of the CDR3: TGCGCCAGCAGCCAATGGGGGGGGGATCTCGGGGAGCTGTTTTTT.

This clone was found a few times. The chain joins TRBV7-9 to TRBJ1-1; 8 bases map to TRBD1. Germline trimming cut 2 bases from V and 2 bases from J; bases unmatched to any gene: 7. CDR3 length equals 16 residues. Germline V gene sequence: CDR1 SEHNR, CDR2 FQNEAQ (reference sequence). CDR3 DNA: TGTGCCAGCAGCTTATGGTATGGACAGGGAAACACTGAAGCTTTCTTT. Its translation: CASSLWYGQGNTEAFF.

The chain carries TRBV7-2 and TRBJ1-6; a weak D match, TRBD1 (6 bases). In germline, CDR1 is SGHTA, CDR2 FQGNSA. This CDR3 contains 15 residues. Trimming took off 0 bases at V and 6 bases at J, with 9 bases between the two ends. The chain's CDR3 is CASSLAGTSNSPLHF. The CDR3 nucleotides read TGTGCCAGCAGCTTAGCCGGGACATCTAATTCACCCCTCCACTTT.

The rearrangement joins TRBV28 to TRBJ2-5, with D possibly being TRBD1 (6 bases). The CDR3 consists of 15 residues. The V gene lost 6 bases and the J gene lost 3 bases, with 17 bases spanning the gap. CDR1 is MDHEN, CDR2 SYDVKM, per germline. The CDR3 loop reads CASSDRQEVKETQYF. The CDR3 bases are TGTGCCAGCAGCGACAGGCAGGAGGTAAAAGAGACCCAGTACTTC.

The V gene is TRBV29-1, the J gene TRBJ1-1, with 9 bases lining up with TRBD1. Germline V gene lookup returns CDR1 SQVTM and CDR2 ANQGSEA. The ends lost 5 bases at V and 5 bases at J; junction bases unmatched: 9. The CDR3 runs to 14 residues. The CDR3 reads CSVSRDREYTEAFF. As DNA, the CDR3 is TGCAGCGTTAGCCGGGACAGGGAATATACTGAAGCTTTCTTT.

The chain uses TRBV14 and TRBJ1-2, with 8 bases matching TRBD1. J lost 6 bases, V lost 4 bases, and 4 bases had no gene match. Germline V gene data show CDR1 as SGHDN and CDR2 as FVKESK. The CDR3 consists of 13 residues. This chain's CDR3 is CASSPRTGHGYTF. CDR3 bases: TGTGCCAGCAGCCCCCGGACAGGGCATGGCTACACCTTC.

Only one count was recorded for this clone. This sequence joins TRBV11-2 and TRBJ2-5; unclear D gene. V gave up 5 bases and J gave up 0 bases, with 13 bases separating them. Germline V gives CDR1 SGHAT, CDR2 FQNNGV. The CDR3 totals 15 residues. In DNA, the CDR3 is TGTGCCAGCAGCCGAGTAGACTGGTACCAAGAGACCCAGTACTTC. It encodes CASSRVDWYQETQYF.